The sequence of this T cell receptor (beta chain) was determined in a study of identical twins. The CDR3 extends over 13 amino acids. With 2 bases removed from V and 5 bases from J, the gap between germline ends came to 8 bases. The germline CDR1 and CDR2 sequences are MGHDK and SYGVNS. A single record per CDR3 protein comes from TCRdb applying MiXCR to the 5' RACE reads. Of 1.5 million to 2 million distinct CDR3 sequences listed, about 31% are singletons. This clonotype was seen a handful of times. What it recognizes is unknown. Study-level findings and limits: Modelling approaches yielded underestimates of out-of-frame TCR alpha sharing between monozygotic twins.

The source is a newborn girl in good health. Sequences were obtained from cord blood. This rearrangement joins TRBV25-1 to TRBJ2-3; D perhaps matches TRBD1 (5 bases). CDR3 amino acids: CASSEQGRDTQYF. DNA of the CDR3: TGTGCCAGCAGTGAACAGGGTAGAGATACGCAGTATTTT.